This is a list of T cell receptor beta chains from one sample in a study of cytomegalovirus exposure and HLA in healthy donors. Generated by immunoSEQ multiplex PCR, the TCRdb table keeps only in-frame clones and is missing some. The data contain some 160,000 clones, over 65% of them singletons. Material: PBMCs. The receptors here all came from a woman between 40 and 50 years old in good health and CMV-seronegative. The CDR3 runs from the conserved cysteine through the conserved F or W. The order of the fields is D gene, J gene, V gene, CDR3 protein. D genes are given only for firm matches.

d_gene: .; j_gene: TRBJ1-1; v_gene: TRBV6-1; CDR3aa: CASSVRGNTEAFF
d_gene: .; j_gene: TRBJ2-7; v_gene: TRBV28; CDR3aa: CASTTLGDSSYEQYF
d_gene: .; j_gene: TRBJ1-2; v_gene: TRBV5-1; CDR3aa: CASSSVQGRNYGYTF
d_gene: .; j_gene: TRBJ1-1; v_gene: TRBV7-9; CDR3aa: CASSFVGGTEAFF
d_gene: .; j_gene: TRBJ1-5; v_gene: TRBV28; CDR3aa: CASISTGWEPQHF
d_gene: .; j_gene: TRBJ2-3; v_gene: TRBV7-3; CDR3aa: CASSSRWGTDTQYF
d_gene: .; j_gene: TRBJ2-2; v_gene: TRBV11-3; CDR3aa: CASSLDPSATGRSGELFF
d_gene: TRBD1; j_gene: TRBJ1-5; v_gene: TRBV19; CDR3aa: CASRTGEGNQPQHF
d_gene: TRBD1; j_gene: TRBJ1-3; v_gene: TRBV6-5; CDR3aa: CASSSGTAHSGNTIYF
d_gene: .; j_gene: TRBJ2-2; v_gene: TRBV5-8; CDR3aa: CASSFQGPTGELFF
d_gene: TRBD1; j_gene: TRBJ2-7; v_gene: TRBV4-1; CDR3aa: CASSQHRGSYEQYF
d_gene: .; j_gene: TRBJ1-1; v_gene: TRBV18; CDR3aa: CASSPTPNTEAFF
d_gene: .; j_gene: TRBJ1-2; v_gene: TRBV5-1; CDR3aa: CASSLDRGYGYTF
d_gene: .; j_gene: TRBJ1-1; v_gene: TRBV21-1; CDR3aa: CASIFASGVWGAFF
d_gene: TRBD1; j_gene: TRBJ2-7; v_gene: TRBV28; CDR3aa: CASRNIRDREHEQYF
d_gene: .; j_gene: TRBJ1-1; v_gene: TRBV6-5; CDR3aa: CASRLGGEATEAFF
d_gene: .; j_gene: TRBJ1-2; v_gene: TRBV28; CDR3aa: CASSKTVGYTF
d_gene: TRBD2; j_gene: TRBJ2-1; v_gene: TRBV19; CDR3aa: CASSPTSGRSYNEQFF
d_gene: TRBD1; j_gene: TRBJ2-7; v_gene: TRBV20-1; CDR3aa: CSATQETGAHF
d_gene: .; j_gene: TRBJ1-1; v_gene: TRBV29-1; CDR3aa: CSGQQVLTEAFF
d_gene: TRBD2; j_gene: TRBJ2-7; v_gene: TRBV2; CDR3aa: CASMLSGDGPYEQYF
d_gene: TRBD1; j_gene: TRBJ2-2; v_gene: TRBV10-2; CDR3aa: CASRGTGYTGELFF
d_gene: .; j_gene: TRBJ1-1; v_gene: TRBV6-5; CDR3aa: CASRTQFDGTEAFF
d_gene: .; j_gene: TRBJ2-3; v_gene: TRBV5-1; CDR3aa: CASSLPGGTDTQYF
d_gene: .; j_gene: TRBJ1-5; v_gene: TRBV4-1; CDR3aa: CASSQSAADSNQPQHF
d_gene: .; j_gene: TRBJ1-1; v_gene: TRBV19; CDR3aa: CASSQNRDTGGAFF
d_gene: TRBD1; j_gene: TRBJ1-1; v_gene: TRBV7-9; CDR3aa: CASRGDRGSGTEAFF
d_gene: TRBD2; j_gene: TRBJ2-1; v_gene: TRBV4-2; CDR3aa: CASSQDGRGGGAYNEQFF
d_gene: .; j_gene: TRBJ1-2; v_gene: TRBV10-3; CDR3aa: CATNRDLNYGYTF
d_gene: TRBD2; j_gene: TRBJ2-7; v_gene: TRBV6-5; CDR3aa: CASSYIGTRRDEQYF
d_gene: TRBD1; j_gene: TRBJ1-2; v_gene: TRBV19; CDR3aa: CASSIAKWGQKYTF
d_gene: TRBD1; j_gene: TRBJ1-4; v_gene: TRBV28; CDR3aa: CASSFPDRVQKLFF
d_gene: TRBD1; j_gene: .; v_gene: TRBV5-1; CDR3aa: CASSIGTGRDQPQYF
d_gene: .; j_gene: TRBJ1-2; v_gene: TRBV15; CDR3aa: CATSRDPTVFYGYTF
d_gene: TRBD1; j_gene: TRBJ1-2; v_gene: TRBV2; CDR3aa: CASVRQGNGYTF
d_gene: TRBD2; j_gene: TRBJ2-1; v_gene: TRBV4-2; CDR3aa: CASSQDRERGRNEQFF
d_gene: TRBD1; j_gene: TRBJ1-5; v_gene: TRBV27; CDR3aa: CASSFGTGHNQPQHF
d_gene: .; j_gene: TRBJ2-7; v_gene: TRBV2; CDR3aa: CAGQGPFEYEQYF
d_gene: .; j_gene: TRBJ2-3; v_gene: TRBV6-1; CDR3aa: CASSEGRGGTDTQYF
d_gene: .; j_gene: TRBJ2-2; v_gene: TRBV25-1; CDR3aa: CASSEFNSNTGELFF
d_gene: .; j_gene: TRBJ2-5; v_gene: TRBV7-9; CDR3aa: CASRRGGAWGYQETQYF
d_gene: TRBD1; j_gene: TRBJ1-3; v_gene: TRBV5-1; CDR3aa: CASSLQGGAGNTIYF
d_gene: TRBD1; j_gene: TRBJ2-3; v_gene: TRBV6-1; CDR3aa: CASSEGRTGGTDTQYF
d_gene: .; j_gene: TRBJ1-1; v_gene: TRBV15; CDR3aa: CATSRAFGGTEAFF
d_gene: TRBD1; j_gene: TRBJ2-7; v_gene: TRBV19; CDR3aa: CASSPSSGTVYEQYF
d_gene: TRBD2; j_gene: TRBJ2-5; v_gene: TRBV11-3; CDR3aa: CASSSPRGISGGAGTQYF
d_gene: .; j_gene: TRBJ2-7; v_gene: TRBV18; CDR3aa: CASSPPGGRVSYEQYF
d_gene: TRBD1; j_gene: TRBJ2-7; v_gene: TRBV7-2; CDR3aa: CASSLTGGRGEQYF